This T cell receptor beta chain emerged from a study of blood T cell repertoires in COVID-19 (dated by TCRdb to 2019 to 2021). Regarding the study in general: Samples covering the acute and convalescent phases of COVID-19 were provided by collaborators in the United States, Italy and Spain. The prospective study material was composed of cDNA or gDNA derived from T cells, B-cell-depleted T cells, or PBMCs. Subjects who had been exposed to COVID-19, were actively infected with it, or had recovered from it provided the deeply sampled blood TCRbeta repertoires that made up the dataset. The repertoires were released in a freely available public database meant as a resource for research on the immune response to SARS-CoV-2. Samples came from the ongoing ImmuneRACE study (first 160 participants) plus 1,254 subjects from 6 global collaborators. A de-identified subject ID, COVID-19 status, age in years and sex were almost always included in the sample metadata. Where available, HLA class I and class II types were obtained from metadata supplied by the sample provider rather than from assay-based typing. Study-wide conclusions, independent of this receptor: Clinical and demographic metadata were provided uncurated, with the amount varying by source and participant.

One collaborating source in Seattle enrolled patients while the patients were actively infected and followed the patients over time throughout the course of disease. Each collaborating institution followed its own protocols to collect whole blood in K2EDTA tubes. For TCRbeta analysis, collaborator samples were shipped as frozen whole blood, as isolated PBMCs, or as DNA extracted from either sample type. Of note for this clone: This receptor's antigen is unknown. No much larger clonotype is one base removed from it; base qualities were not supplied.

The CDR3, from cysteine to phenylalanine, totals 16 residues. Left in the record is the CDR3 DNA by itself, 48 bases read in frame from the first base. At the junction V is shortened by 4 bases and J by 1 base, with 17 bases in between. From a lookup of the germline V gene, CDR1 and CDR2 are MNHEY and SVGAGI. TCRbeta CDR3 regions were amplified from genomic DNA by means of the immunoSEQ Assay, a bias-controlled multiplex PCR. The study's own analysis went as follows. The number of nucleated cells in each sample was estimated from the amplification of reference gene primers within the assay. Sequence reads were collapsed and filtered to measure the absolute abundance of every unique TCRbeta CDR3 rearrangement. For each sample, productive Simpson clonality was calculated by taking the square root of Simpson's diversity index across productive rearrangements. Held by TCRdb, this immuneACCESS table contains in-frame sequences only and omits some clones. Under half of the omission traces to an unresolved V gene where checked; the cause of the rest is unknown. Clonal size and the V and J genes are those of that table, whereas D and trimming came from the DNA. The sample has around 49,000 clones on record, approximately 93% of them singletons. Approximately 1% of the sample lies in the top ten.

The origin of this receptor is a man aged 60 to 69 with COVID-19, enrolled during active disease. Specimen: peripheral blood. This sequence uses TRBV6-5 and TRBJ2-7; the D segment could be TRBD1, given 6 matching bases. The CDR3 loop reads CASSWGRQASSYEQYF. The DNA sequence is TGTGCCAGCAGTTGGGGGAGACAGGCCAGTTCCTACGAGCAGTACTTC.